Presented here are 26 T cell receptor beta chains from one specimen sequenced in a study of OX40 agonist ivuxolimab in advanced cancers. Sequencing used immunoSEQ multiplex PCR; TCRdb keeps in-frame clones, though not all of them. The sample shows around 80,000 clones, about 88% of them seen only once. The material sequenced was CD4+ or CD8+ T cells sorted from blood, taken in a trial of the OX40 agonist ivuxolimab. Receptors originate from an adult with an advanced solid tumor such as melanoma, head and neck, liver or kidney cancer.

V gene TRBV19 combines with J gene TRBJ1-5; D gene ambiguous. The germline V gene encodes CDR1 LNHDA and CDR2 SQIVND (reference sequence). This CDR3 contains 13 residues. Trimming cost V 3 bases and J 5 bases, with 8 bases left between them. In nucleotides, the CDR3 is TGTGCCAGTAGTATTCCCCCTTATCAGCCCCAGCATTTT. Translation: CASSIPPYQPQHF.

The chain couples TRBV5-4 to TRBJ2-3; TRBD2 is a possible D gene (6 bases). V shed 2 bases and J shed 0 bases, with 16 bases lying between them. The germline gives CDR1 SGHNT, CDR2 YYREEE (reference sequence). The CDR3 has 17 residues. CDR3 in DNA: TGTGCCAGCAGCTTACCGGGGGAACCACCTAGCACAGATACGCAGTATTTT. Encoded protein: CASSLPGEPPSTDTQYF.

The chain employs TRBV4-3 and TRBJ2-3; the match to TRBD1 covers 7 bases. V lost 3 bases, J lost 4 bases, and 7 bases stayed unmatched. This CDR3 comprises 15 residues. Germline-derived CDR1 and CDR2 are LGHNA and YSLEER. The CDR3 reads CASSQRQGVADTQYF. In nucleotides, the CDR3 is TGCGCCAGCAGCCAGAGACAGGGTGTCGCAGATACGCAGTATTTT.

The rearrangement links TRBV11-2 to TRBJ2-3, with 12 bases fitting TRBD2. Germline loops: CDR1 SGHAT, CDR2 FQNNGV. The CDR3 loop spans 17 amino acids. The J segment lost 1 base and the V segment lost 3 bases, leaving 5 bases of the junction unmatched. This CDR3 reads CASSFPLAGGRTDTQYF. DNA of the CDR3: TGTGCCAGCAGCTTCCCTCTAGCGGGGGGGCGCACAGATACGCAGTATTTT.

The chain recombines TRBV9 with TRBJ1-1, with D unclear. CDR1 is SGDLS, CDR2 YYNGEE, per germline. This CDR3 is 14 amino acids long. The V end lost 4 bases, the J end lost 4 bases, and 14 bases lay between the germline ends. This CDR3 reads CASSPRAGSTEAFF. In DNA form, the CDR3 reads TGTGCCAGCAGCCCTCGGGCCGGCTCCACTGAAGCTTTCTTT.

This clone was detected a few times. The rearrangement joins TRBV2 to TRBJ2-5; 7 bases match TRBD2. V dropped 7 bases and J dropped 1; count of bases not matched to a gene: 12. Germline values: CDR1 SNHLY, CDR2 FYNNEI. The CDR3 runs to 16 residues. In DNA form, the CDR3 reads TGTGCCAGCACCTACCAGAGACCTAGCGGCCAAGAGACCCAGTACTTC. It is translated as CASTYQRPSGQETQYF.

CDR3 bases: TGTGCCAGCAGCTTGGGATGGGGTTTGGAGGTAAGGAACACTGAAGCTTTCTTT. It codes for CASSLGWGLEVRNTEAFF. The chain links TRBV5-4 to TRBJ1-1; D is unclear. CDR3 length equals 18 residues. Trimming took 0 bases from V and 1 from J, leaving 19 bases between them. Looked up from germline, CDR1 is SGHNT and CDR2 is YYREEE (reference sequence).

CDR3 DNA sequence: TGTGCCAGCAGCTTTGGGGTCGGAGCCTACAATGAGCAGTTCTTC. This encodes CASSFGVGAYNEQFF. The gene calls are TRBV14 and TRBJ2-1, with no clear D. Germline lookup yields CDR1 SGHDN and CDR2 FVKESK. The CDR3 loop spans 15 amino acids. Trimming took off 5 bases at V and 2 bases at J, with 13 bases between the two ends.

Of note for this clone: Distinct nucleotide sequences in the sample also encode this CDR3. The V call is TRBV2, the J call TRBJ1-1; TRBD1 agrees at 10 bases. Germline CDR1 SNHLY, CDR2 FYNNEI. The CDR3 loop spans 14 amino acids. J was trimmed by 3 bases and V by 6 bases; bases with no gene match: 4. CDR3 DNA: TGTGCCAGCAGCGGGACAGGGGCGGACACTGAAGCTTTCTTT. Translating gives CASSGTGADTEAFF.

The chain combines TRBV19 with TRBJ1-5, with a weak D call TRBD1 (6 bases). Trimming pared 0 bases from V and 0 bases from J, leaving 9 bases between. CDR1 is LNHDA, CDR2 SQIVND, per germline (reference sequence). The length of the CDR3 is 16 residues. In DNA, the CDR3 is TGTGCCAGTAGTATAGAGGGGGCACTTAGCAATCAGCCCCAGCATTTT. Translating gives CASSIEGALSNQPQHF.

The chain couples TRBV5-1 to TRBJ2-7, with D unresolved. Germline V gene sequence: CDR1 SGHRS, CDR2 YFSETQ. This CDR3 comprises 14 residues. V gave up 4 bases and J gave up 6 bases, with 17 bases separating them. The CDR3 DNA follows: TGCGCCAGCAGCCATGAATCTGTTCGCAGCGAGCAGTACTTC. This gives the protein CASSHESVRSEQYF.

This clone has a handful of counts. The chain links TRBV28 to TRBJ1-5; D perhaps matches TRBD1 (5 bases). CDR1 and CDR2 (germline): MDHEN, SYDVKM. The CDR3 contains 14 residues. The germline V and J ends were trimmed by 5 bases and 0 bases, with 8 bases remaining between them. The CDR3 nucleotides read TGTGCCAGCAGTGGACACTATAGCAATCAGCCCCAGCATTTT. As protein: CASSGHYSNQPQHF.

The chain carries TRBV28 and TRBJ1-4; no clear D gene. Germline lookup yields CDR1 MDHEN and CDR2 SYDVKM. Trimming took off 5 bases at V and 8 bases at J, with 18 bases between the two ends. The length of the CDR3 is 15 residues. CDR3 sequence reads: CASSPQTSQSEKLFF. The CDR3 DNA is TGTGCCAGCAGTCCACAGACAAGCCAAAGCGAAAAACTGTTTTTT. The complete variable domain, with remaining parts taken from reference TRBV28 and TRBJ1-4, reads DVKVTQSSRYLVKRTGEKVFLECVQDMDHENMFWYRQDPGLGLRLIYFSYDVKMKEKGDIPEGYSVSREKKERFSLILESASTNQTSMYLCASSPQTSQSEKLFFGSGTQLSVL.

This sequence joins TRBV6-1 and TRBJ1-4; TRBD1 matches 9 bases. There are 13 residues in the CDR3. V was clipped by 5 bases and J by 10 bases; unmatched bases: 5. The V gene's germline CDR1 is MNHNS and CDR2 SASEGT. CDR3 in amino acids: CASSRDRVAKLFF. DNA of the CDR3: TGTGCCAGCAGTAGGGACAGGGTAGCAAAACTGTTTTTT.

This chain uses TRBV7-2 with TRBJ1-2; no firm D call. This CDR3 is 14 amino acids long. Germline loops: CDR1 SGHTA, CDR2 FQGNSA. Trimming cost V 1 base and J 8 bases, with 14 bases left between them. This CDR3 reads CASSLGNTAGGYTF. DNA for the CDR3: TGTGCCAGCAGCTTAGGGAACACAGCGGGCGGCTACACCTTC.

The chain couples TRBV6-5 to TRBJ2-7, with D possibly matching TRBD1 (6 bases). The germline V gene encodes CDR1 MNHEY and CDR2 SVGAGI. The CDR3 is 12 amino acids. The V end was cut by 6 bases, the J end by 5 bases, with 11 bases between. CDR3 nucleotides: TGTGCCAGCAGCCACAGGGACGACGAGCAGTACTTC. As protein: CASSHRDDEQYF.

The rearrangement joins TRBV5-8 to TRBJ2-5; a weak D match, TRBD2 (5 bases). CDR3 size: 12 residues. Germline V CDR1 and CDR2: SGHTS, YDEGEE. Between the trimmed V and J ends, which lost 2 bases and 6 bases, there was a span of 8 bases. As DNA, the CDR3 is TGTGCCAGCAGCTTCCCGGGGAAGACCCAGTACTTC. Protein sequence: CASSFPGKTQYF.

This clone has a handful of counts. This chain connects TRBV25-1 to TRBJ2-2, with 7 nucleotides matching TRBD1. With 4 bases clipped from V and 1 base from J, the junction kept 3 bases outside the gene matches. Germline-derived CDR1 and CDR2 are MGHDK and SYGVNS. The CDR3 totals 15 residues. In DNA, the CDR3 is TGTGCCAGCAGTGGGACAGGCCGGAACACCGGGGAGCTGTTTTTT. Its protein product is CASSGTGRNTGELFF.

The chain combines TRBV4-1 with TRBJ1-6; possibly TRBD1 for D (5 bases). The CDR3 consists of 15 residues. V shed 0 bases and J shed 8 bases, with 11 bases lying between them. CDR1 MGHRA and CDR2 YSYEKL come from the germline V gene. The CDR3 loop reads CASSQDGGGYSPLHF. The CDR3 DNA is TGCGCCAGCAGCCAAGATGGGGGGGGGTATTCACCCCTCCACTTT.

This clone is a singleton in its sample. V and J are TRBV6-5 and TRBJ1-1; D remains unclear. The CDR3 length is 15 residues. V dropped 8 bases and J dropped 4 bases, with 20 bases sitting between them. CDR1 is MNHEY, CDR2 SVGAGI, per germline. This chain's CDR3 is CASHTTEVMGTEAFF. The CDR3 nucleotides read TGTGCCAGCCATACGACGGAGGTTATGGGCACTGAAGCTTTCTTT.

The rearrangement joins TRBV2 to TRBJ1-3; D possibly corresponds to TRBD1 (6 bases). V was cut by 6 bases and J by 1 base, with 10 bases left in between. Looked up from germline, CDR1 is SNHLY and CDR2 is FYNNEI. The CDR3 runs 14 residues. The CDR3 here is CASRNRASGNTIYF. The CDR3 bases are TGTGCCAGCAGAAACAGGGCTTCTGGAAACACCATATATTTT.

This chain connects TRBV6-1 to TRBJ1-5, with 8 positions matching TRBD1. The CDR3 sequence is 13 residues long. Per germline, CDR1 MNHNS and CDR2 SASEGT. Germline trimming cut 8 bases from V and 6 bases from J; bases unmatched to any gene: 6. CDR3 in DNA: TGTGCCAGCGGGGACAGGTTCAGTCAGCCCCAGCATTTT. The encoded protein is CASGDRFSQPQHF.

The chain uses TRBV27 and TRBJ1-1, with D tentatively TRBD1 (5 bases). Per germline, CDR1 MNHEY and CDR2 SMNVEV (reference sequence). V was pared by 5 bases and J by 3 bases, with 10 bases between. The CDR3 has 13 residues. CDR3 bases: TGTGCCAGCAGTCTCCGGGGGGACACTGAAGCTTTCTTT. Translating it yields CASSLRGDTEAFF.

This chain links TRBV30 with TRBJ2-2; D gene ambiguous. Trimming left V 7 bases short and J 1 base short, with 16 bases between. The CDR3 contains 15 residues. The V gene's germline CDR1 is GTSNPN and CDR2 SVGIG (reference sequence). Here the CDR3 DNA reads TGTGCCTCGAACCTGGCAACCTGGAACACCGGGGAGCTGTTTTTT. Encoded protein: CASNLATWNTGELFF.

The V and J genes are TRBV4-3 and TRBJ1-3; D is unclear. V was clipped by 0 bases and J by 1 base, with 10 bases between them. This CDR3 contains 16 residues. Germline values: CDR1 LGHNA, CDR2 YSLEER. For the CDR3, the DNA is TGCGCCAGCAGCCAAGATGTGGGTCCATCTGGAAACACCATATATTTT. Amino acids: CASSQDVGPSGNTIYF.

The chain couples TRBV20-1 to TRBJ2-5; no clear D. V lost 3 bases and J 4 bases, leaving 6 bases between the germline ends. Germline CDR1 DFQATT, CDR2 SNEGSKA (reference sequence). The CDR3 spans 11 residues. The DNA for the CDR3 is TGCAGTGCTAGGGGATCAGAGACCCAGTACTTC. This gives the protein CSARGSETQYF.